These 21 T cell receptor beta chains share one sample of origin, sequenced in a study of T cell repertoires in cytomegalovirus infection. Each CDR3 protein gets one entry after TCRdb re-called the reads with MiXCR. The sample consists of 700,000 to 900,000 distinct CDR3 sequences, about 27% of them appearing once. These receptors lack a known antigen. The material was cultured CD8+ T cells from PBMCs, obtained from culture after CMV antigen stimulation. The receptors were gathered from a human donor in good health (CMV status not recorded). Some clones in this sample may be carry-over from other donors' samples.

This clonotype turned up a few times. The V call is TRBV4-3, the J call TRBJ1-1, with D possibly TRBD1 on 6 matching bases. Germline assignment: CDR1 LGHNA and CDR2 YSLEER. The CDR3 has 16 amino acids. V lost 0 bases and J lost 2, with 13 bases in between. CDR3 nucleotides: TGCGCCAGCAGCCAAGATCCAGGGGAGAGTAACACTGAAGCTTTCTTT. It encodes CASSQDPGESNTEAFF.

This clonotype was observed once. CDR3 residues: CASRMYNSPLHF. The CDR3 bases are TGTGCCAGCAGGATGTATAATTCACCCCTCCACTTT. V is TRBV27 and J is TRBJ1-6; D gene unclear. Between the trimmed V and J ends, which lost 6 bases and 4 bases, there was a span of 4 bases. The CDR3 has 12 residues. Germline CDR1 is MNHEY and CDR2 is SMNVEV (reference sequence).

The chain joins TRBV12-3 or TRBV12-4 to TRBJ1-5; D is undetermined. The CDR3 extends over 13 amino acids. With 4 bases removed from V and 9 bases from J, the gap between germline ends came to 13 bases. The CDR3, as DNA: TGTGCCAGCAGTTCAACGGCCACCGGGCCCCAGCATTTT. Translating it yields CASSSTATGPQHF.

This chain links TRBV5-6 with TRBJ1-2; 7 bases match TRBD1. Germline trimming cut 0 bases from V and 7 bases from J; bases unmatched to any gene: 6. The germline CDR1 and CDR2 sequences are SGHDT and YYEEEE. The CDR3 totals 14 residues. The CDR3 region is CASSLDGRGFGYTF. The CDR3 DNA is TGTGCCAGCAGCTTGGATGGCAGGGGGTTTGGCTACACCTTC.

The J gene is TRBJ2-5, the V gene TRBV5-6; 7 bases match TRBD2. The CDR3 is 17 amino acids. The germline V gene has CDR1 SGHDT and CDR2 YYEEEE. After removal of 1 base from V and 2 bases from J, the junction contained 11 bases not matched to a gene. CDR3 DNA sequence: TGTGCCAGCAGCTTGTTGACTAGCCCGATCCCACAAGAGACCCAGTACTTC. This codes for CASSLLTSPIPQETQYF.

This clonotype has at least ten counts. This sequence joins TRBV12-3 or TRBV12-4 and TRBJ1-5; 7 bases line up with TRBD1. The junction had 0 bases not matched to a gene; V was cut back by 5 bases and J by 8 bases. The CDR3 spans 11 residues. Here the CDR3 reads CASSQGEPQHF. CDR3 nucleotides: TGTGCCAGCAGTCAGGGGGAGCCCCAGCATTTT.

This clonotype was seen a handful of times. This rearrangement joins TRBV12-5 to TRBJ1-1; no definite D call. The ends were cut back, 2 bases at V and 3 bases at J, with 19 bases in the middle. CDR1 and CDR2 (germline): LGHNT, FRNRAP. The CDR3 sequence is 17 residues long. CDR3 in amino acids: CASGLLGMAVDHTEAFF. For the CDR3, the DNA is TGTGCTAGTGGTTTGTTAGGGATGGCAGTGGACCACACTGAAGCTTTCTTT. The full variable domain, in which reference TRBV12-5 and TRBJ1-1 provide the parts outside the CDR3, is DARVTQTPRHKVTEMGQEVTMRCQPILGHNTVFWYRQTMMQGLELLAYFRNRAPLDDSGMPKDRFSAEMPDATLATLKIQPSEPRDSAVYFCASGLLGMAVDHTEAFFGQGTRLTVV.

V and J are TRBV12-3 or TRBV12-4 and TRBJ2-7; 14 nucleotides align to TRBD2. V shed 5 bases and J 3 bases; nucleotides not matched to a gene: 9. CDR3 length: 17 amino acids. The DNA for the CDR3 is TGTGCCAGCAGTCCCGGACTAGCGGGGGGCCGTGTCTACGAGCAGTACTTC. It translates to CASSPGLAGGRVYEQYF.

V gene TRBV7-9 combines with J gene TRBJ2-6, with D tentatively TRBD1 (6 bases). Germline-derived CDR1 and CDR2 are SEHNR and FQNEAQ (reference sequence). CDR3 length: 18 amino acids. Trimming left V 4 bases short and J 4 bases short, with 20 bases between. The CDR3 DNA is TGTGCCAGCAGCTCCGTAATTTACAGGGTCACCGGGGCCAACGTCCTGACTTTC. Translating it yields CASSSVIYRVTGANVLTF.

This clonotype came up many times. The chain uses TRBV7-6 and TRBJ1-1; D gene uncertain. Trimming removed 3 bases from V and 1 base from J, with 15 bases in between. The length of the CDR3 is 16 residues. CDR1 and CDR2 from the germline V gene are SGHVS and FNYEAQ. CDR3 nucleotides: TGTGCCAGCAGCTTTGCCCCAGGCCGAGGGAACACTGAAGCTTTCTTT. Translation: CASSFAPGRGNTEAFF.

This clonotype has a handful of counts. This rearrangement joins TRBV12-3 or TRBV12-4 to TRBJ1-4, with D maybe TRBD1 (6 bases). The CDR3 consists of 14 residues. V lost 6 bases to trimming and J lost 6 bases, with 14 bases between them. The CDR3: CASSRGDTYEKLFF. CDR3 nucleotide sequence: TGTGCCAGCAGCCGAGGGGACACCTATGAAAAACTGTTTTTT.

J is TRBJ2-1 and V is TRBV20-1; weak D call: TRBD2 (6 bases). CDR1 DFQATT and CDR2 SNEGSKA come from the germline V gene (reference sequence). The CDR3 runs 16 residues. The germline V and J ends were trimmed by 6 bases and 0 bases, with 18 bases remaining between them. The CDR3 DNA sequence: TGCAGTGCAGGTGACCGGGACTCGAGCTCCTACAATGAGCAGTTCTTC. The encoded protein is CSAGDRDSSSYNEQFF.

This clonotype was observed once. The CDR3 bases are TGTGCCAGCAGCCTTATCCCCCCTGAAGCTTTCTTT. Translated: CASSLIPPEAFF. The V gene is TRBV7-9, the J gene TRBJ1-1, with D hard to call. Germline assignment: CDR1 SEHNR and CDR2 FQNEAQ (reference sequence). V was clipped by 5 bases and J by 6 bases, with 10 bases between them. This CDR3 has 12 residues. Looking up the rest from reference TRBV7-9 and TRBJ1-1 gives the full variable domain: DTGVSQNPRHKITKRGQNVTFRCDPISEHNRLYWYRQTLGQGPEFLTYFQNEAQLEKSRLLSDRFSAERPKGSFSTLEIQRTEQGDSAMYLCASSLIPPEAFFGQGTRLTVV.

There are many counts of this clonotype. The chain uses TRBV12-3 or TRBV12-4 and TRBJ2-3; D not certain. The V end was cut by 3 bases, the J end by 0 bases, with 19 bases between. This CDR3 region has 18 residues. DNA of the CDR3: TGTGCCAGCAGTTTTTCATACTTTGGGATTAAGAGCACAGATACGCAGTATTTT. It specifies CASSFSYFGIKSTDTQYF.

The chain joins TRBV5-1 to TRBJ1-1; 7 nucleotides agree with TRBD1. The CDR3 sequence is 17 residues long. V gave up 0 bases and J gave up 1 base; unmatched junction bases: 9. Germline V gene sequence: CDR1 SGHRS, CDR2 YFSETQ. The CDR3 sequence is CASSLVWDSLENTEAFF. In DNA, the CDR3 is TGCGCCAGCAGCTTGGTTTGGGACAGCTTAGAGAACACTGAAGCTTTCTTT. Based on the CDR3 plus reference TRBV5-1 and TRBJ1-1, the full variable domain is KAGVTQTPRYLIKTRGQQVTLSCSPISGHRSVSWYQQTPGQGLQFLFEYFSETQRNKGNFPGRFSGRQFSNSRSEMNVSTLELGDSALYLCASSLVWDSLENTEAFFGQGTRLTVV.

This clonotype turned up a few times. This chain uses TRBV7-8 with TRBJ1-4; the match to TRBD1 covers 8 bases. This CDR3 has 17 residues. The germline V gene encodes CDR1 SGHVS and CDR2 FQNEAQ. V lost 1 base, J lost 5 bases, and 9 bases stayed unmatched. The CDR3 DNA reads as TGTGCCAGCAGCTTAGGACAGGGGTACTATGGGAATGAAAAACTGTTTTTT. Its protein is CASSLGQGYYGNEKLFF. Full variable domain (remainder filled in from reference TRBV7-8 and TRBJ1-4): GAGVSQSPRYKVAKRGQDVALRCDPISGHVSLFWYQQALGQGPEFLTYFQNEAQLDKSGLPSDRFFAERPEGSVSTLKIQRTQQEDSAVYLCASSLGQGYYGNEKLFFGSGTQLSVL.

The chain carries TRBV6-5 and TRBJ2-2; D could derive from TRBD1 or TRBD2 (5 bases each). Trimming left V 4 bases short and J 3 bases short, with 9 bases between. Germline V lookup: CDR1 MNHEY, CDR2 SVGAGI. The CDR3 totals 14 residues. Here the CDR3 DNA reads TGTGCCAGCAGTTTCGGGACCTACACCGGGGAGCTGTTTTTT. Residues: CASSFGTYTGELFF.

This clonotype turned up a few times. The V and J genes are TRBV11-2 and TRBJ2-5; D uncertain. The germline V and J ends were trimmed by 2 bases and 5 bases, with 12 bases remaining between them. CDR1 and CDR2 (germline): SGHAT, FQNNGV. The length of the CDR3 is 14 residues. Written as DNA, the CDR3 is TGTGCCAGCAGCTTACGTTATAACGGGGAGACCCAGTACTTC. This sequence encodes CASSLRYNGETQYF.

The chain links TRBV7-9 to TRBJ2-6; TRBD1 aligns across 12 bases. Per the germline V gene, CDR1 is SEHNR and CDR2 is FQNEAQ (reference sequence). V lost 3 bases and J lost 1; bases outside the gene matches: 10. The CDR3 loop spans 20 amino acids. The CDR3 loop is CASSLPGTGGYGSGANVLTF. Written as DNA, the CDR3 is TGTGCCAGCAGCTTGCCCGGGACAGGGGGCTACGGGTCTGGGGCCAACGTCCTGACTTTC.

The rearrangement joins TRBV28 to TRBJ2-6; D is unresolved. The germline gives CDR1 MDHEN, CDR2 SYDVKM. V lost 4 bases, J lost 0 bases, and 7 bases lay in between. CDR3 size: 15 residues. The CDR3 DNA reads TGTGCCAGCAGTTCTGGAAACTCTGGGGCCAACGTCCTGACTTTC. Its translation is CASSSGNSGANVLTF.

This clonotype was seen a few times. The chain employs TRBV2 and TRBJ2-7, with 9 bases lining up with TRBD1. Germline V gene lookup returns CDR1 SNHLY and CDR2 FYNNEI. This CDR3 has 17 amino acids. The V and J ends lost 4 bases and 0 bases, in that order; junction bases with no gene match: 10. The CDR3 spells CASSGPGTGLSSYEQYV. CDR3 nucleotide sequence: TGTGCCAGCAGTGGTCCCGGGACAGGGCTGAGCTCCTACGAGCAGTACGTC.